This TCR beta chain was identified during a study of cytomegalovirus exposure and HLA in healthy donors. Germline V gene data show CDR1 as MNHNS and CDR2 as SASEGT. The CDR3 sequence is 16 residues long. Amplification used 60 Vbeta primers and 13 Jbeta primers. Some clones are missing from TCRdb's copy, which holds only in-frame ones; the method was immunoSEQ multiplex PCR. The table counts roughly 100,000 clones; roughly 3.5% lies in the top ten. The specimen sequenced was PBMCs. V gene TRBV6-1 combines with J gene TRBJ2-5; 10 bases agree with TRBD2. The better agreement between TRBJ2-7 and the DNA end casts doubt on the J call. The origin of this receptor is a woman aged 25 to 45 in good health and CMV-seronegative. CDR3 DNA sequence: TGTGCCAGCAGTGACGAGCGGGAGGGCGGGTTCTACGAGCAGTACTTC. It yields the protein CASSDEREGGFYEQYF.